The source of this T cell receptor beta chain is a study of T-cell reconstitution after alpha-beta-depleted transplantation in children. Preparation of the TCRbeta library used unique molecular identifiers. MiXCR, applied by TCRdb to the PCR reads, yields one record per CDR3 protein. The data contain some 500,000 distinct CDR3 sequences, about 16% of them singletons. V was clipped by 7 bases and J by 0 bases, with 10 bases between them. Germline CDR1 and CDR2: SQVTM and ANQGSEA. This CDR3 has 12 amino acids. The material was PBMCs from the stem cell graft donor, obtained from the stem cell graft. The TCR comes from a human donor who donated a stem cell graft to a child with acute lymphoblastic leukemia. The chain is built from TRBV29-1 and TRBJ2-7; no clear D gene. In nucleotides, the CDR3 is TGCAGCGCGTACAGAGACTCCTACGAGCAGTACTTC. It encodes CSAYRDSYEQYF.